This T cell receptor (beta chain) emerged from a study of shared clonotypes between healthy human individuals. There were only Caucasian adults among the donors, and all lived in Nashville, Tennessee. Findings and limits, study-wide: Among donors, clonotype sharing was expected to be affected by sequencing depth.

Replicate PCRs run on sorted subsets employed 200 ng DNA, some 33,000 T cell genomes. The assay was immunoSEQ multiplex PCR, and TCRdb's table has in-frame clones only and misses some. The profile covers about 680,000 clones, with roughly 78% appearing a single time and less than 2% taken by the ten largest. Remarks on this clone: What it binds is not known.

Trimming left V 9 bases short and J 7 bases short, with 21 bases between. Germline assignment: CDR1 MDHEN and CDR2 SYDVKM. The CDR3 has 14 amino acids. J is TRBJ1-2 and V is TRBV28; D call uncertain. Sequenced sample: memory CD4+ T cells sorted from blood. As to subset: CD45RA-negative fraction. This TCR was recovered from a woman younger than 45 in good health. CDR3 coding DNA: TGTGCCAGTGCCAGGTCCCCTAGATTTAGTGGCTACACCTTC. This sequence encodes CASARSPRFSGYTF.